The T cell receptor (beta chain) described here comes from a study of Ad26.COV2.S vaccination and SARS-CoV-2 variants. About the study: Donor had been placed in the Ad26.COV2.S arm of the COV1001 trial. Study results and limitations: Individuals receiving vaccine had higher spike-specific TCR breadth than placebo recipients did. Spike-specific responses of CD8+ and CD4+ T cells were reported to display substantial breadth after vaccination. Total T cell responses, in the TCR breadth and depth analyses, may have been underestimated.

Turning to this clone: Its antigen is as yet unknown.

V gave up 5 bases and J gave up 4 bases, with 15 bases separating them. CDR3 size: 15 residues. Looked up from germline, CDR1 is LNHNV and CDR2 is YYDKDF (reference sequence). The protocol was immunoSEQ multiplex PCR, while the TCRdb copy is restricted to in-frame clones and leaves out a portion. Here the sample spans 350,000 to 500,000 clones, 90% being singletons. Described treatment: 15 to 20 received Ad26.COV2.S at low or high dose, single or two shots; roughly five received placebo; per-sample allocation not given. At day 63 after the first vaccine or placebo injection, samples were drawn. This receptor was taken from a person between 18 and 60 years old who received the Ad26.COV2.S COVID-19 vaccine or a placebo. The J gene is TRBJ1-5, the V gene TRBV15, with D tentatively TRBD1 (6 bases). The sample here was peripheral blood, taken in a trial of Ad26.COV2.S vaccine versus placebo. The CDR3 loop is CATSWDTLPNQPQHF. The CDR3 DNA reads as TGTGCCACCAGCTGGGACACCCTTCCGAATCAGCCCCAGCATTTT.